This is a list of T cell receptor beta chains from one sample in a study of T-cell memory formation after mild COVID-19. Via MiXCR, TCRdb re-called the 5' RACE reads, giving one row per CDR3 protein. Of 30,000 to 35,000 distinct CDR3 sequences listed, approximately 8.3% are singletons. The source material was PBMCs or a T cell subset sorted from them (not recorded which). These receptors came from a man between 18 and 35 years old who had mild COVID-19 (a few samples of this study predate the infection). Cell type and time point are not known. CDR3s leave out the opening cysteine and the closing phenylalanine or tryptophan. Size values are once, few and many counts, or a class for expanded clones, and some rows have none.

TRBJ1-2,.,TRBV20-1,SAVQGHSVQPTEGYT
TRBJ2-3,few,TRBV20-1,SAKFGGSGTDTQY
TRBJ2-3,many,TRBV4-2,ASSQGTGGADTQY
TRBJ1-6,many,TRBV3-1,ASRTGFSPLH
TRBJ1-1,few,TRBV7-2,ASSLYPGAGSAF
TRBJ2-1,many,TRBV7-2,ASSFGRGYDEQF
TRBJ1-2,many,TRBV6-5,ASSSRLGYGYT
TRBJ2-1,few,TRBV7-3,ASSSGRLNNEQF
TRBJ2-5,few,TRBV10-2,ASSVSGRETQY
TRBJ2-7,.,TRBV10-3,AISESDRTYEQY
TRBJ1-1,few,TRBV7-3,ASSLNQGYKAF
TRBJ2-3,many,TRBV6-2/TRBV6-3,ASSLSRTYTDTQY
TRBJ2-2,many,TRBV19,ASSMAARTGELF
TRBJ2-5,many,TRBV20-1,SARGTAKQETQY
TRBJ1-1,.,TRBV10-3,AISVGSPAEAF
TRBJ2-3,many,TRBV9,ASSPRGPREGDTQY
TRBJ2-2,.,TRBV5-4,ASSLGAGAGELF
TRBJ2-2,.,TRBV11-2,ASSLDEVGELF
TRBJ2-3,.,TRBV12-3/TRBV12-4,ASRQEEVGTASTDTQY
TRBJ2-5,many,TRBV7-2,ASSLGTSRETQY
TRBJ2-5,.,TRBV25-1,ASSESPESLAGEQETQY
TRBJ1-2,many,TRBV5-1,ASSFTGNGYT
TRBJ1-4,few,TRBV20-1,SAREGSTNEKLF
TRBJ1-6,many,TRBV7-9,AGGLNYNSPLH
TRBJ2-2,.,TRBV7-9,ASSPGALTGELF
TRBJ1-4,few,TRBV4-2,ASSQGGQGNEKLF